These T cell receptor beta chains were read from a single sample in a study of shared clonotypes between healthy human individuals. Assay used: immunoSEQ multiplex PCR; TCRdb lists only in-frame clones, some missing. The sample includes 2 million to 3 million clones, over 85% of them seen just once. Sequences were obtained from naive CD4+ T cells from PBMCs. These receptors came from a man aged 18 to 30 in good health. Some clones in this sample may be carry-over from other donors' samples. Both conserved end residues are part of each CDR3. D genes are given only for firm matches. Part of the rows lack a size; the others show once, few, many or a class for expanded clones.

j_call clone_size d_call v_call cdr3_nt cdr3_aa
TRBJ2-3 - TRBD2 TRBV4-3 TGCGCCAGCAGCCAAGATCACTTAAGGGCGGGAGGATTATCAGATACGCAGTATTTT CASSQDHLRAGGLSDTQYF
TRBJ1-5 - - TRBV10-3 TGTGCCATCAGTGAGTCGATGGGTAGCAATCAGCCCCAGCATTTT CAISESMGSNQPQHF
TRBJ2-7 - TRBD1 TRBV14 TGTGCCAGCAGCCGGAAGGGACAGGGGTCCTACGAGCAGTACTTC CASSRKGQGSYEQYF
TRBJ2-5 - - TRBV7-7 TGTGCCAGCAGCTTAAGTTGGGGTACAGAGACCCAGTACTTC CASSLSWGTETQYF
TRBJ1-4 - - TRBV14 TGTGCCAGCAGCCTAAGGGTGGAGAATGAAAAACTGTTTTTT CASSLRVENEKLFF
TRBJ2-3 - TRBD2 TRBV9 TGTGCCAGCAGCGTAGGAACTAGCGTCACAGATACGCAGTATTTT CASSVGTSVTDTQYF
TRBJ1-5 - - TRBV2 TGTGCCAGCAGTGAGGAAATGGGCAGAAATCAGCCCCAGCATTTT CASSEEMGRNQPQHF
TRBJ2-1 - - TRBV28 TGTGCCAGCAGCCAGACAGTACCTAAAGAGCAGTTCTTC CASSQTVPKEQFF
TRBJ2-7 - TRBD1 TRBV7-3 TGTGCCAGCAGCGAGACAGGGGAGTCTAACGAGCAGTACTTC CASSETGESNEQYF
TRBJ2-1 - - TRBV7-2 TGTGCCAGCAGCTTAGGGCGGGATAATGAGCAGTTCTTC CASSLGRDNEQFF
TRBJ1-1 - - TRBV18 TGTGCCAGCTCACCACCCACGTTCAGCACTGAAGCTTTCTTT CASSPPTFSTEAFF
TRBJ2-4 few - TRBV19 TGTGCCAGTAGCAAACCGGGACGGCAAAACATTCAGTACTTC CASSKPGRQNIQYF
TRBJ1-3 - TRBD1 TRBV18 TGTGCCAGCTCACCCGACCGCCTAAGGACAGGATCTCTCTCTGGAAACACCATATATTTT CASSPDRLRTGSLSGNTIYF
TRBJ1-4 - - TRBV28 TGTGCCAGCAGTTTGACCGTGGGTAATGAAAAACTGTTTTTT CASSLTVGNEKLFF
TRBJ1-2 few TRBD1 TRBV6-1 TGTGCCAGCAGCGACCGGGACAGGGAGGGCTATGGCTACACCTTC CASSDRDREGYGYTF
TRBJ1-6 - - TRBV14 TGTGCCAGCAGCCAACAGGGGTCCCCCCTCCACTTT CASSQQGSPLHF
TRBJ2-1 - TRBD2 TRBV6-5 TGTGCCAGCGCGCTAGCGGTCTACAATGAGCAGTTCTTC CASALAVYNEQFF
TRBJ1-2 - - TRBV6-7 TGTGCCAGCAGTTACGGTCAGTGCAACTATGGCTACACCTTC CASSYGQCNYGYTF
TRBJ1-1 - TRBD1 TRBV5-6 TGTGCCAGCAGCTTGGAACCAGGGGGGGACACTGAAGCTTTCTTT CASSLEPGGDTEAFF
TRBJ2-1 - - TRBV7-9 TGTGCCAGCAGCTTAGGCCTAGCCCCGGGGAATGAGCAGTTCTTC CASSLGLAPGNEQFF
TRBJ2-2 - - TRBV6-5 TGTGCCAGCAGTTACTCGGGGCCCGTGGACACCGGGGAGCTGTTTTTT CASSYSGPVDTGELFF
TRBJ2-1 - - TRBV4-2 TGTGCCAGCAGCCAAGATCGGGTCGGGGCCAATGAGCAGTTCTTC CASSQDRVGANEQFF
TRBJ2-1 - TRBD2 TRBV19 TGTGCCAGTCGCCTAGCGGGAGGTCAAGATGAGCAGTTCTTC CASRLAGGQDEQFF
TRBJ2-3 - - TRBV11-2 TGTGCCAGCAGCCTGCAGGCCAGCACAGATACGCAGTATTTT CASSLQASTDTQYF
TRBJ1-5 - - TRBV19 TGTGCCAGTAGTCCTCAACGAAGACCTGGGAATCAGCCCCAGCATTTT CASSPQRRPGNQPQHF
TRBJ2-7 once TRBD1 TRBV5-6 TGTGCCAGCAGCCCGACGACAGGGCGAGTGAACTACGAGCAGTACTTC CASSPTTGRVNYEQYF
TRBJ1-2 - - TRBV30 TGTGCCTGGAGTGGAGGGACGGTACCTAACTATGGCTACACCTTC CAWSGGTVPNYGYTF
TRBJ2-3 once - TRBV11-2 TGTGCCAGCAGCCCCGGTAGCTCGTCCCGCACAGATACGCAGTATTTT CASSPGSSSRTDTQYF
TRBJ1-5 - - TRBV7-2 TGTGCCAGCAGCCTAGGGGTCCAGCCCCAGCATTTT CASSLGVQPQHF
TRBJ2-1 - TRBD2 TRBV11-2 TGTGCCAGCAGCCCTAACCCAGAGGGACTAGCGGGATACAAGAATGAGCAGTTCTTC CASSPNPEGLAGYKNEQFF
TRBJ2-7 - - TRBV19 TGTGCCAGCAGACCCCTGGGACAACCTTCGTACGAGCAGTACTTC CASRPLGQPSYEQYF
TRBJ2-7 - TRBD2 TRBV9 TGTGCCAGCAGCCCGAGCGCCGGGACTAGATACGAGCAGTACTTC CASSPSAGTRYEQYF
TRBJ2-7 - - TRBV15 TGTGTCACCAGCAGATTGGGGGCGGGGGACTCCTACGAGCAGTACTTC CVTSRLGAGDSYEQYF